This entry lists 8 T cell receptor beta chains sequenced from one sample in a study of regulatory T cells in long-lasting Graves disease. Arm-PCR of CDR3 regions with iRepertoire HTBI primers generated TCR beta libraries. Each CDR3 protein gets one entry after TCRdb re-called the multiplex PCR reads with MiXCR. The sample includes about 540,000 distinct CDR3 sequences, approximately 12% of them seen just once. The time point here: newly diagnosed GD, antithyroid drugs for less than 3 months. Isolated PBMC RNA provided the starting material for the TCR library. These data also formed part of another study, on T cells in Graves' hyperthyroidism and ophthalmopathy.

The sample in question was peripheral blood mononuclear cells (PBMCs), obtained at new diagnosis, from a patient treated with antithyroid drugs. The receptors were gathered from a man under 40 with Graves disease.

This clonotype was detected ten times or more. CDR3 DNA: TGTGCCAGTCACGAAAACGCTGGGTACACCGGGGAGCTGTTTTTT. Translating it yields CASHENAGYTGELFF. V is TRBV2 and J is TRBJ2-2; D gene unclear. The germline gives CDR1 SNHLY, CDR2 FYNNEI. This CDR3 contains 15 residues. The V end was cut by 9 bases, the J end by 3 bases, with 17 bases between.

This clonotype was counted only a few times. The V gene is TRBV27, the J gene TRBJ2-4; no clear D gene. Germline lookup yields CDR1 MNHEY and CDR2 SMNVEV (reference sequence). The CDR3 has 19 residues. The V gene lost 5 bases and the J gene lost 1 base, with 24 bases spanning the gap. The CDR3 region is CASSLSWTESFFAKNIQYF. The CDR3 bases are TGTGCCAGCAGTCTGTCCTGGACGGAATCCTTTTTCGCCAAAAACATTCAGTACTTC.

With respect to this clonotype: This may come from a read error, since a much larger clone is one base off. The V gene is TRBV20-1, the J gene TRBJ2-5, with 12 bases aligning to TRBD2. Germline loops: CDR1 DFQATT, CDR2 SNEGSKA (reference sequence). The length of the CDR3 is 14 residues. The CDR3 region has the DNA TGCAGTGCTAGAAGGACTAGCGGGACGGAGACCCAGCACTTC. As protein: CSARRTSGTETQHF.

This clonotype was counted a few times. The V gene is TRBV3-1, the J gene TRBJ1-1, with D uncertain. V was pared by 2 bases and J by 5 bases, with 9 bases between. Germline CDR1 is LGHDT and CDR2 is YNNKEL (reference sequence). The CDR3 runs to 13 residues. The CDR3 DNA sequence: TGTGCCAGCAGCCAACCCTTAAGGACTGAAGCTTTCTTT. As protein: CASSQPLRTEAFF.

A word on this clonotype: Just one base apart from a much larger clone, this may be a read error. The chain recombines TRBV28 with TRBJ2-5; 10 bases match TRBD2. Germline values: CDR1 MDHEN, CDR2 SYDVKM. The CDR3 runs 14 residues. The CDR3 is CASTEAGGQGTQYF. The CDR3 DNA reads TGTGCCAGCACAGAAGCGGGAGGGCAAGGGACCCAGTACTTC.

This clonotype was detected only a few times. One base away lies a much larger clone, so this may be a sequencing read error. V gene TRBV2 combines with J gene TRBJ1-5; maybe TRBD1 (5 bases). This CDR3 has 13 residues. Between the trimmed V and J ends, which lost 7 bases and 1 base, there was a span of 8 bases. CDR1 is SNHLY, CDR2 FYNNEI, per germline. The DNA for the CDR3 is TGTGCCAGCAACCGGGACAGCAATCAGCCCCAGCATTTT. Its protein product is CASNRDSNQPQHF. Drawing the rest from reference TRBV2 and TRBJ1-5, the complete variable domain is EPEVTQTPSHQVTQMGQEVILRCVPISNHLYFYWYRQILGQKVEFLVSFYNNEISEKSEIFDDQFSVERPDGSNFTLKIRSTKLEDSAMYFCASNRDSNQPQHFGDGTRLSIL.

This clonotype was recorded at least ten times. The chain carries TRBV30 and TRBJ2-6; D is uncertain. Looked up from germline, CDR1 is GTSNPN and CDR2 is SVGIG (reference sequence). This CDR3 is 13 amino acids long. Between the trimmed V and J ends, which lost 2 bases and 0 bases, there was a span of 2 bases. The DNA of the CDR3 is TGTGCCTGGAGTAGCTCTGGGGCCAACGTCCTGACTTTC. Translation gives CAWSSSGANVLTF.

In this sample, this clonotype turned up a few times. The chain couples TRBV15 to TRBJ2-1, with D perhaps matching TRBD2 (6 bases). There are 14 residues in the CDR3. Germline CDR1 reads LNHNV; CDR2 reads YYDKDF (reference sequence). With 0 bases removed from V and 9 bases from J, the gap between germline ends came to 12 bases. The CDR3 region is CATSRDFSGTEQFF. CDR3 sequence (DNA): TGTGCCACCAGCAGAGATTTTAGCGGAACTGAGCAGTTCTTC.